The clone carrying this T cell receptor (beta chain) was observed a single time. What it binds is not known. Data came from immunoSEQ multiplex PCR; TCRdb stores just in-frame clones and leaves some out. The repertoire holds tens of thousands of clones, less than 85% seen once, with 2.1% in the top ten. The V gene's germline CDR1 is SGHTA and CDR2 FQGNSA. V was pared by 6 bases and J by 4 bases, with 8 bases of the junction left unmatched. This CDR3 has 17 amino acids. The data were obtained in a study of lymphopenia after photon versus proton radiotherapy. Study results and limitations: Only patients who died were analyzed for survival; proton advantage is unproven. Photon-treated patients lost naive T cells and TCR diversity; proton-treated stayed stable. Larger post-nadir TCR diversity loss correlated inversely with survival in deceased patients. Oligoclonal CD8+ Temra expansion after nadir drove photon patients' diversity drop.

This rearrangement joins TRBV7-2 to TRBJ2-5; the match to TRBD2 covers 16 bases. This clonotype was sampled from a man aged 60-69 years with pancreatic cancer. The sample here was peripheral blood, taken from a patient treated with proton-based radiotherapy. The CDR3 here is CASRPGLAGGPLETQYF. CDR3 bases: TGTGCCAGCAGGCCGGGACTAGCGGGAGGGCCGCTAGAGACCCAGTACTTC.